A single sample gave rise to the 30 T cell receptor beta chains below, sequenced in a study of blood T cells in healthy people across ages. With a J-beta primer mix and a sample-barcoded 5' primer, a second PCR ran 7 to 11 cycles. TCRdb re-derived calls from the 5' RACE reads in MiXCR, one entry per CDR3 protein. The sample has 1.5 million to 1.8 million distinct CDR3 sequences, approximately 39% seen once. Sequencing was done on a sample of blood. These receptors all stem from a woman under 30 in good health.

This clonotype showed up just once. The chain recombines TRBV4-3 with TRBJ2-3; D is undetermined. V dropped 4 bases and J dropped 1 base, with 12 bases sitting between them. This CDR3 has 15 amino acids. In germline, CDR1 is LGHNA, CDR2 YSLEER. The CDR3 here is CASSRETGGTDTQYF. CDR3 coding DNA: TGCGCCAGCAGCCGAGAGACGGGTGGCACAGATACGCAGTATTTT.

This clonotype was detected only a few times. This chain joins TRBV28 and TRBJ2-3; the match to TRBD1 covers 8 bases. The CDR3 covers 14 residues. In germline, CDR1 is MDHEN, CDR2 SYDVKM. Trimming removed 4 bases from V and 4 bases from J; junction bases left unmatched: 4. The CDR3 sequence: CASSSLTGADTQYF. CDR3 coding DNA: TGTGCCAGCAGTTCGTTGACAGGGGCAGATACGCAGTATTTT. Together with reference TRBV28 and TRBJ2-3, the CDR3 gives the full variable domain: DVKVTQSSRYLVKRTGEKVFLECVQDMDHENMFWYRQDPGLGLRLIYFSYDVKMKEKGDIPEGYSVSREKKERFSLILESASTNQTSMYLCASSSLTGADTQYFGPGTRLTVL.

The V call is TRBV29-1, the J call TRBJ2-7; the match to TRBD2 covers 14 bases. The J call may be faulty, since TRBJ2-5 better matches the DNA end. The V gene's germline CDR1 is SQVTM and CDR2 ANQGSEA. The CDR3 length is 15 residues. The CDR3 DNA sequence: TGCAGCGCGCAGACTAGCGGGGGGGCAGGGAAGACCCAGTACTTC. This codes for CSAQTSGGAGKTQYF.

The V gene is TRBV27, the J gene TRBJ1-2, with 10 bases matching TRBD1. Germline V CDR1 and CDR2: MNHEY, SMNVEV (reference sequence). This CDR3 is 17 amino acids long. V shed 4 bases and J 4 bases; nucleotides not matched to a gene: 12. The CDR3 spells CASSYQLGDRGTYGYTF. In DNA, the CDR3 is TGTGCCAGCAGTTACCAACTAGGGGACAGGGGTACCTATGGCTACACCTTC.

This chain uses TRBV9 with TRBJ2-7, with D tentatively TRBD2 (6 bases). The V gene lost 4 bases and the J gene lost 1 base, with 15 bases spanning the gap. The CDR3 consists of 15 residues. CDR1 is SGDLS, CDR2 YYNGEE, per germline. The CDR3 spells CASSPGRRRSYEQYF. The CDR3 DNA is TGTGCCAGCAGCCCCGGGAGACGGAGGTCCTACGAGCAGTACTTC.

This rearrangement joins TRBV20-1 to TRBJ1-1; 7 bases map to TRBD1. CDR3 size: 14 residues. CDR1 and CDR2 (germline): DFQATT, SNEGSKA (reference sequence). V dropped 6 bases and J dropped 7; count of bases not matched to a gene: 14. The CDR3, as DNA: TGCAGTGCGGGAAAGACAGGGTTCGTCAGTGAAGCTTTCTTT. Translation: CSAGKTGFVSEAFF.

This rearrangement joins TRBV3-1 to TRBJ2-5, with a tentative D call TRBD2 (6 bases). V gave up 5 bases and J gave up 13 bases, with 17 bases separating them. The CDR3 has 12 residues. Per germline, CDR1 LGHDT and CDR2 YNNKEL (reference sequence). The CDR3 protein is CASSSSGLTWYF. The CDR3 region has the DNA TGTGCCAGCAGCTCATCGGGACTGACGTGGTACTTC.

The chain employs TRBV5-1 and TRBJ1-1; D gene unclear. The CDR3 length is 15 residues. Germline V CDR1 and CDR2: SGHRS, YFSETQ. The V end was cut by 0 bases, the J end by 5 bases, with 14 bases between. CDR3 nucleotide sequence: TGCGCCAGCAGCTTGGCCGGGAGGGATGGGACTGAAGCTTTCTTT. As protein: CASSLAGRDGTEAFF.

The V and J genes are TRBV7-9 and TRBJ2-7; D unresolved. The germline gives CDR1 SEHNR, CDR2 FQNEAQ (reference sequence). Trimming pared 3 bases from V and 5 bases from J, leaving 11 bases between. CDR3 size: 13 residues. CDR3: CASSFEAFNEQYF. The CDR3 coding sequence is TGTGCCAGCAGCTTCGAGGCCTTTAACGAGCAGTACTTC.

The chain combines TRBV29-1 with TRBJ2-5; D may be TRBD1 (6 bases). The closer fit of TRBJ2-7 to the DNA end suggests the J call may be wrong. This CDR3 region has 13 residues. The germline gives CDR1 SQVTM, CDR2 ANQGSEA. The CDR3 region is CNVQHRDLYEQYF. The CDR3 DNA reads as TGCAACGTCCAACACAGGGACCTCTACGAGCAGTACTTC.

V usage is TRBV12-3 or TRBV12-4 and J usage is TRBJ1-2, with 7 positions matching TRBD1. V was pared by 3 bases and J by 8 bases, with 6 bases of the junction left unmatched. The CDR3 covers 13 residues. The CDR3 sequence: CASSLETGRGYTF. CDR3 DNA: TGTGCCAGCAGTTTGGAGACAGGGAGAGGCTACACCTTC.

The chain carries TRBV7-2 and TRBJ2-7; possibly TRBD2 for D (6 bases). The V and J ends lost 5 bases and 0 bases respectively, with 14 bases between them. This CDR3 has 15 amino acids. CDR1 and CDR2 from the germline V gene are SGHTA and FQGNSA. The CDR3 region is CASSTSGPGSYEQYF. The CDR3 DNA follows: TGTGCCAGCAGCACCAGCGGGCCAGGCTCCTACGAGCAGTACTTC. Drawing the rest from reference TRBV7-2 and TRBJ2-7, the complete variable domain is GAGVSQSPSNKVTEKGKDVELRCDPISGHTALYWYRQSLGQGLEFLIYFQGNSAPDKSGLPSDRFSAERTGGSVSTLTIQRTQQEDSAVYLCASSTSGPGSYEQYFGPGTRLTVT.

The chain carries TRBV7-2 and TRBJ1-2; a weak D match, TRBD1 (6 bases). The CDR3 length is 13 residues. CDR1 and CDR2 from the germline V gene are SGHTA and FQGNSA. The V end was cut by 4 bases, the J end by 8 bases, with 14 bases between. CDR3 amino acids: CASSSDNREGYTF. For the CDR3, the DNA is TGTGCCAGCAGCTCAGACAACAGGGAGGGCTACACCTTC.

The chain recombines TRBV5-1 with TRBJ2-1; 8 bases line up with TRBD2. With V trimmed by 5 bases and J by 7 bases, 8 bases remained unmatched. CDR1 and CDR2 from the germline V gene are SGHRS and YFSETQ. This CDR3 comprises 14 residues. CDR3 region: CASSLYPGGNEQFF. The DNA of the CDR3 is TGCGCCAGCAGTTTGTACCCGGGGGGGAATGAGCAGTTCTTC.

In its sample, this clonotype was seen a few times. The genes are TRBV7-2 and TRBJ2-3; D not resolved. The germline V gene has CDR1 SGHTA and CDR2 FQGNSA. The CDR3 length is 14 residues. V was trimmed by 3 bases and J by 1 base, leaving 8 bases between them. CDR3 coding DNA: TGTGCCAGCAGCTTCGTGATCGGCACAGATACGCAGTATTTT. It codes for CASSFVIGTDTQYF. Full variable domain (remainder filled in from reference TRBV7-2 and TRBJ2-3): GAGVSQSPSNKVTEKGKDVELRCDPISGHTALYWYRQSLGQGLEFLIYFQGNSAPDKSGLPSDRFSAERTGGSVSTLTIQRTQQEDSAVYLCASSFVIGTDTQYFGPGTRLTVL.

The rearrangement uses TRBV2 and TRBJ1-2; D is unresolved. Trimming left V 2 bases short and J 7 bases short, with 8 bases between. Germline values: CDR1 SNHLY, CDR2 FYNNEI. This CDR3 is built from 12 residues. The CDR3 DNA reads as TGTGCCAGCAGTGAACCCCCCGGTGGCTACACCTTC. This gives the protein CASSEPPGGYTF.

The rearrangement uses TRBV7-9 and TRBJ2-7, with D possibly being TRBD1 or TRBD2 (5 bases each). CDR1 SEHNR and CDR2 FQNEAQ come from the germline V gene (reference sequence). The CDR3 sequence is 16 residues long. Deletions cut 5 bases from V and 8 bases from J, with 25 bases between. The CDR3 sequence is CASSPPVAGRGGKQYF. The CDR3 DNA follows: TGTGCCAGCAGCCCCCCGGTGGCAGGGAGAGGAGGCAAGCAGTACTTC.

This clonotype was recorded a few times. The chain combines TRBV6-2 or TRBV6-3 with TRBJ1-6; 7 bases are shared with TRBD1. V was clipped by 6 bases and J by 7 bases; unmatched bases: 6. The CDR3 covers 14 residues. Per germline, CDR1 MNHEY and CDR2 SVGEGT. The CDR3 region has the DNA TGTGCCAGCAGCCGGGGACAGATGAATTCACCCCTCCACTTT. Its protein product is CASSRGQMNSPLHF.

This sequence joins TRBV6-5 and TRBJ2-7, with D unclear. CDR1 and CDR2 (germline): MNHEY, SVGAGI. The CDR3 length is 13 residues. Trimming cost V 2 bases and J 3 bases, with 8 bases left between them. This chain's CDR3 is CASSYTGHYEQYF. In DNA form, the CDR3 reads TGTGCCAGCAGTTACACTGGGCACTACGAGCAGTACTTC.

This clonotype was detected only a few times. The rearrangement joins TRBV20-1 to TRBJ2-1; D is possibly TRBD2 (6 bases). V was clipped by 4 bases and J by 2 bases, with 15 bases between them. The CDR3 consists of 15 residues. CDR1 and CDR2 (germline): DFQATT, SNEGSKA (reference sequence). CDR3 nucleotide sequence: TGCAGTGCTAAACGCAGGAGGGGAGCCTACAATGAGCAGTTCTTC. It yields the protein CSAKRRRGAYNEQFF.

The rearrangement joins TRBV7-3 to TRBJ2-1; 8 nucleotides align to TRBD2. The CDR3 sequence is 15 residues long. Germline V gene lookup returns CDR1 SGHTA and CDR2 FQGTGA. J was trimmed by 6 bases and V by 5 bases; bases with no gene match: 9. The CDR3 here is CASSPNTGTSNEQFF. Written as DNA, the CDR3 is TGTGCCAGCAGCCCCAACACCGGGACTAGCAATGAGCAGTTCTTC.

V usage is TRBV6-5 and J usage is TRBJ1-2; 10 bases are shared with TRBD1. The CDR3 loop spans 15 amino acids. The V segment lost 5 bases and the J segment 8 bases; nucleotides outside the gene matches: 11. Germline values: CDR1 MNHEY, CDR2 SVGAGI. The CDR3 region is CASSRDRGIGGGYTF. CDR3 bases: TGTGCCAGCAGTAGGGACAGGGGCATCGGAGGCGGCTACACCTTC.

The table lists this clonotype with a few counts. The V and J genes are TRBV7-9 and TRBJ2-3; D is perhaps TRBD2 (5 bases). V was clipped by 0 bases and J by 2 bases, with 9 bases between them. The CDR3 is made up of 15 amino acids. Germline lookup yields CDR1 SEHNR and CDR2 FQNEAQ (reference sequence). CDR3 sequence: CASSLASASTDTQYF. The CDR3 DNA sequence: TGTGCCAGCAGCTTAGCTAGCGCCTCCACAGATACGCAGTATTTT.

In its sample, this clonotype was seen a few times. The chain joins TRBV3-1 to TRBJ1-2; D gene ambiguous. Germline V lookup: CDR1 LGHDT, CDR2 YNNKEL (reference sequence). The CDR3 has 15 amino acids. Trimming shortened V by 4 bases and J by 4 bases, and 16 bases separated the two germline ends. The CDR3 here is CASSPFGPRPYGYTF. CDR3 coding DNA: TGTGCCAGCAGCCCCTTCGGGCCTAGGCCCTATGGCTACACCTTC.

Here the CDR3 DNA reads TGCAGTGCTAGCTTCCCGGGGATCAACACTGAAGCTTTCTTT. Residues: CSASFPGINTEAFF. This chain joins TRBV20-1 and TRBJ1-1; D unclear. This CDR3 is 14 amino acids long. V gave up 3 bases and J gave up 2 bases, with 13 bases separating them. The germline CDR1 and CDR2 sequences are DFQATT and SNEGSKA (reference sequence).

The V call is TRBV4-3, the J call TRBJ2-7; 7 bases agree with TRBD2. CDR1 is LGHNA, CDR2 YSLEER, per germline. V shed 0 bases and J 2 bases; nucleotides not matched to a gene: 4. The CDR3 is 15 amino acids. DNA for the CDR3: TGCGCCAGCAGCCAAGACTCGGGGGGAACCTACGAGCAGTACTTC. It is translated as CASSQDSGGTYEQYF.

A note on this clonotype: A much larger clone lies one base from this, so it may be a read error. The chain carries TRBV13 and TRBJ2-3, with TRBD1 matching 10 bases. The CDR3 sequence is 16 residues long. With V trimmed by 5 bases and J by 5 bases, 10 bases remained unmatched. Germline CDR1 is PRHDT and CDR2 is FYEKMQ (reference sequence). This chain's CDR3 is CASSLQVGTGVDTQYF. The DNA for the CDR3 is TGTGCCAGCAGCCTGCAAGTGGGGACAGGGGTAGATACGCAGTATTTT. Together with reference TRBV13 and TRBJ2-3, the CDR3 gives the full variable domain: AAGVIQSPRHLIKEKRETATLKCYPIPRHDTVYWYQQGPGQDPQFLISFYEKMQSDKGSIPDRFSAQQFSDYHSELNMSSLELGDSALYFCASSLQVGTGVDTQYFGPGTRLTVL.

This clonotype has a handful of counts. The V gene is TRBV12-3 or TRBV12-4, the J gene TRBJ1-3; perhaps TRBD1 as D (6 bases). V was cut by 5 bases and J by 2 bases, with 10 bases left in between. The CDR3 totals 14 residues. The CDR3 protein is CASSARGTGNTIYF. For the CDR3, the DNA is TGTGCCAGCAGTGCCAGGGGAACTGGAAACACCATATATTTT.

The CDR3 DNA is TGTGCCAGCAGCTTCCCAGGGACCGAGCAGTACTTC. This gives the protein CASSFPGTEQYF. V is TRBV7-9 and J is TRBJ2-4; tentatively, D is TRBD1 or TRBD2 (5 bases each). The closer fit of TRBJ2-7 to the DNA end suggests the J call may be wrong. This CDR3 is 12 amino acids long. CDR1 is SEHNR and CDR2 is FQNEAQ in the germline V gene (reference sequence).

The table lists this clonotype with a few counts. The V and J genes are TRBV6-2 or TRBV6-3 and TRBJ2-7, with D perhaps matching TRBD1 (5 bases). The CDR3 totals 16 residues. The germline V gene encodes CDR1 MNHEY and CDR2 SVGEGT. V lost 7 bases to trimming and J lost 3 bases, with 22 bases between them. The CDR3 DNA reads as TGTGCCAGCACCCAAGAGGCCAGGGATCCCCTCTACGAGCAGTACTTC. Translation gives CASTQEARDPLYEQYF.